One and the same sample provided the 30 T cell receptor beta chains below, sequenced in a study of cytotoxic CD8 clonotypes in ibrutinib-treated CLL. Using immunoSEQ multiplex PCR, the repertoire was profiled, and TCRdb retains in-frame clones only, with some absent. The data hold 30,000 to 40,000 clones, with roughly three quarters observed a single time. Sequencing was performed on PBMCs, taken before ibrutinib treatment. These receptors were collected from a human donor with chronic lymphocytic leukemia.

This clone was seen a handful of times. The chain recombines TRBV7-8 with TRBJ1-1; no reliable D call. V was shortened by 1 base and J by 8 bases, with 14 bases between the two germline ends. Germline CDR1 reads SGHVS; CDR2 reads FQNEAQ. The CDR3 covers 14 residues. The CDR3, as DNA: TGTGCCAGCAGCTTAGTGGCGGGGAAGGAGGAAGCTTTCTTT. Its protein is CASSLVAGKEEAFF.

This clone appeared many times. The chain combines TRBV7-9 with TRBJ1-5; a possible D gene is TRBD1 (6 bases). The germline V gene has CDR1 SEHNR and CDR2 FQNEAQ (reference sequence). The CDR3 length is 12 residues. Trimming took 8 bases from V and 5 from J, leaving 10 bases between them. This CDR3 is CASGGRDQPQHF. DNA of the CDR3: TGTGCCAGCGGGGGGCGCGATCAGCCCCAGCATTTT. The full variable domain, with the rest looked up from reference TRBV7-9 and TRBJ1-5, is DTGVSQNPRHKITKRGQNVTFRCDPISEHNRLYWYRQTLGQGPEFLTYFQNEAQLEKSRLLSDRFSAERPKGSFSTLEIQRTEQGDSAMYLCASGGRDQPQHFGDGTRLSIL.

This clone turned up a few times. This chain links TRBV29-1 with TRBJ2-1; TRBD2 matches 8 bases. Germline V gene lookup returns CDR1 SQVTM and CDR2 ANQGSEA. With 6 bases clipped from V and 7 bases from J, the junction kept 11 bases outside the gene matches. The CDR3 is made up of 14 amino acids. As DNA, the CDR3 is TGCAGCGTCATATCGGGACTAGGAAAGAATGAGCAGTTCTTC. Translating gives CSVISGLGKNEQFF.

The chain uses TRBV19 and TRBJ2-7; TRBD1 might be the D (6 bases). The germline gives CDR1 LNHDA, CDR2 SQIVND (reference sequence). V was cut by 6 bases and J by 2 bases, with 20 bases left in between. This CDR3 is built from 16 residues. In DNA, the CDR3 is TGTGCCAGTAGCGGTAGTTGGGACAAAACACCCTACGAGCAGTACTTC. This sequence encodes CASSGSWDKTPYEQYF.

This chain's CDR3 is CASSLTSANTDTQYF. Here the CDR3 DNA reads TGTGCCAGCAGCCTGACTAGCGCCAACACAGATACGCAGTATTTT. This sequence joins TRBV9 and TRBJ2-3; TRBD2 aligns across 8 bases. V lost 4 bases and J lost 2; bases outside the gene matches: 6. Looked up from germline, CDR1 is SGDLS and CDR2 is YYNGEE. CDR3 length equals 15 residues.

The table lists this clone with a count of one. The chain links TRBV7-2 to TRBJ2-4; either TRBD1 or TRBD2 may fit D (5 bases each). The ends were cut back, 5 bases at V and 4 bases at J, with 12 bases in the middle. CDR3 size: 14 residues. CDR1 SGHTA and CDR2 FQGNSA come from the germline V gene. The DNA of the CDR3 is TGTGCCAGCAGCCCACAAGAGGGGAAAAACATTCAGTACTTC. As protein: CASSPQEGKNIQYF.

This clone was detected a few times. The sample carries other DNA sequences with the same CDR3. The V gene is TRBV5-1, the J gene TRBJ2-7, with D tentatively TRBD1 (5 bases). The CDR3 runs to 13 residues. Germline CDR1 and CDR2: SGHRS and YFSETQ. V lost 2 bases, J lost 2 bases, and 8 bases lay in between. The CDR3 protein is CASSLTGPYEQYF. The CDR3 DNA reads TGCGCCAGCAGCTTAACAGGTCCCTACGAGCAGTACTTC.

This rearrangement joins TRBV29-1 to TRBJ1-1; D might be TRBD1 (5 bases). The CDR3 loop spans 13 amino acids. Germline loops: CDR1 SQVTM, CDR2 ANQGSEA. Trimming took off 5 bases at V and 5 bases at J, with 15 bases between the two ends. The CDR3 nucleotides are TGCAGCGTTTTTGTTGGGGCGGTGACTGAAGCTTTCTTT. Its protein is CSVFVGAVTEAFF.

This clone was detected a few times. The chain has TRBV25-1 and TRBJ1-6; 9 bases map to TRBD1. This CDR3 contains 14 residues. Germline V CDR1 and CDR2: MGHDK, SYGVNS. The ends lost 8 bases at V and 5 bases at J; junction bases unmatched: 4. CDR3 in amino acids: CASSWDRDNSPLHF. The CDR3 DNA reads TGTGCCAGCTCCTGGGACAGGGATAATTCACCCCTCCACTTT. The full variable domain, rest sourced from reference TRBV25-1 and TRBJ1-6, is EADIYQTPRYLVIGTGKKITLECSQTMGHDKMYWYQQDPGMELHLIHYSYGVNSTEKGDLSSESTVSRIRTEHFPLTLESARPSHTSQYLCASSWDRDNSPLHFGNGTRLTVT.

V gene TRBV7-2 combines with J gene TRBJ1-4; a possible D gene is TRBD1 (6 bases). Germline-derived CDR1 and CDR2 are SGHTA and FQGNSA. Trimming took 4 bases from V and 7 from J, leaving 19 bases between them. The CDR3 loop spans 16 amino acids. The CDR3 region is CASSSNRVGMGEKLFF. In DNA, the CDR3 is TGTGCCAGCAGCTCGAACAGGGTTGGAATGGGTGAAAAACTGTTTTTT.

This clone was seen only a few times. Other DNA sequences within the sample encode an identical CDR3. This chain uses TRBV28 with TRBJ1-2, with no clear D. Between the trimmed V and J ends, which lost 6 bases and 6 bases, there was a span of 11 bases. Germline values: CDR1 MDHEN, CDR2 SYDVKM. The CDR3 spans 12 residues. The CDR3 sequence: CASSRGRDGYTF. DNA for the CDR3: TGTGCCAGCAGCCGGGGAAGGGATGGCTACACCTTC.

The rearrangement links TRBV13 to TRBJ1-1; perhaps TRBD1 as D (5 bases). The CDR3 runs to 12 residues. Trimming left V 0 bases short and J 11 bases short, with 10 bases between. Germline CDR1 reads PRHDT; CDR2 reads FYEKMQ (reference sequence). CDR3 bases: TGTGCCAGCAGCTTAGGGGGGCGCGAGGCTTTCTTT. This encodes CASSLGGREAFF.

The CDR3 DNA reads as TGTGCCAGCAGTGACCAAGGACTTTTCTACGAGCAGTACTTC. Translated: CASSDQGLFYEQYF. The V call is TRBV2, the J call TRBJ2-7, with D perhaps matching TRBD2 (5 bases). This CDR3 is built from 14 residues. The V end was cut by 3 bases, the J end by 3 bases, with 12 bases between. In germline, CDR1 is SNHLY, CDR2 FYNNEI.

This rearrangement joins TRBV18 to TRBJ2-1; 14 positions agree with TRBD2. Germline V gene lookup returns CDR1 KGHSH and CDR2 LQKENI. The CDR3 contains 17 residues. V gave up 6 bases and J gave up 12 bases; unmatched junction bases: 16. CDR3 bases: TGTGCCAGCTCCCTGGGACTAGCGGGGGCCGCTTCAATAGCGCAGTTCTTC. It is translated as CASSLGLAGAASIAQFF.

The V call is TRBV5-1, the J call TRBJ2-7, with 7 nucleotides matching TRBD2. CDR1 is SGHRS, CDR2 YFSETQ, per germline. V trimming: 3 bases; J trimming: 3 bases; junction bases outside the gene matches: 12. The CDR3 covers 16 residues. CDR3 coding DNA: TGCGCCAGCAGCTCCCGTTTAGCGGGCAATCACTACGAGCAGTACTTC. This translates into CASSSRLAGNHYEQYF.

The chain couples TRBV28 to TRBJ1-4; the D gene is possibly TRBD1 (6 bases). The CDR3 is made up of 12 amino acids. CDR1 and CDR2 (germline): MDHEN, SYDVKM. Trimming removed 6 bases at V and 8 bases at J, with 10 bases between. The CDR3 nucleotides are TGTGCCAGCAGGAAACAGGGAGAAAAACTGTTTTTT. It codes for CASRKQGEKLFF.

V usage is TRBV9 and J usage is TRBJ1-5, with D possibly TRBD1 on 6 matching bases. The ends were cut back, 1 base at V and 6 bases at J, with 20 bases in the middle. CDR1 SGDLS and CDR2 YYNGEE come from the germline V gene. The CDR3 covers 17 residues. This CDR3 reads CASSVQPSGALPQPQHF. For the CDR3, the DNA is TGTGCCAGCAGCGTACAACCGTCGGGGGCCCTCCCTCAGCCCCAGCATTTT.

CDR3: CASSQWVGGGLNEQFF. For the CDR3, the DNA is TGTGCCAGCAGCCAATGGGTCGGAGGAGGGCTCAATGAGCAGTTCTTC. This chain joins TRBV14 and TRBJ2-1; D is possibly TRBD2 (6 bases). Germline loops: CDR1 SGHDN, CDR2 FVKESK. The CDR3 has 16 residues. Trimming removed 2 bases at V and 6 bases at J, with 17 bases between. Full variable domain (rest looked up from reference TRBV14 and TRBJ2-1): EAGVTQFPSHSVIEKGQTVTLRCDPISGHDNLYWYRRVMGKEIKFLLHFVKESKQDESGMPNNRFLAERTGGTYSTLKVQPAELEDSGVYFCASSQWVGGGLNEQFFGPGTRLTVL.

Only one count was recorded for this clone. V is TRBV18 and J is TRBJ2-7, with TRBD1 as a possible D gene (6 bases). The ends were cut back, 3 bases at V and 3 bases at J, with 12 bases in the middle. CDR3 length: 14 residues. Looked up from germline, CDR1 is KGHSH and CDR2 is LQKENI. The CDR3 nucleotides are TGTGCCAGCTCACCTCGGGACATAAACTACGAGCAGTACTTC. Translated, it gives CASSPRDINYEQYF.

CDR3 amino acids: CASSLQGDQPQHF. CDR3 DNA: TGTGCCAGCAGCCTACAGGGGGATCAGCCCCAGCATTTT. The chain recombines TRBV21-1 with TRBJ1-5; no DNA check was done on the table's D call, TRBD1. TRBV21-1 represents a pseudogene. This CDR3 region has 13 residues.

The chain joins TRBV5-1 to TRBJ2-2; D gene uncertain. Trimming removed 4 bases from V and 0 bases from J, with 16 bases in between. Looked up from germline, CDR1 is SGHRS and CDR2 is YFSETQ. This CDR3 region has 17 residues. The CDR3 DNA is TGCGCCAGCAGCCCCGGTGTGGGTTTGCCGAACACCGGGGAGCTGTTTTTT. It is translated as CASSPGVGLPNTGELFF.

This chain joins TRBV12-5 and TRBJ1-5; 7 nucleotides agree with TRBD1. Germline CDR1 and CDR2: LGHNT and FRNRAP. The CDR3 runs to 18 residues. V was clipped by 0 bases and J by 8 bases; unmatched bases: 16. CDR3 coding DNA: TGTGCTAGTGGTTTGGTTCTGCAGGGGGGTGCCCCAAGAGAGCCCCAGCATTTT. Residues: CASGLVLQGGAPREPQHF.

This clone occurred once. The V call is TRBV28, the J call TRBJ2-7; a possible D gene is TRBD2 (6 bases). CDR1 and CDR2 from the germline V gene are MDHEN and SYDVKM. V lost 6 bases, J lost 4 bases, and 16 bases lay in between. The CDR3 contains 14 residues. The CDR3 reads CASREKPGRYEQYF. DNA for the CDR3: TGTGCCAGCAGGGAGAAGCCGGGGAGGTACGAGCAGTACTTC. The variable domain in full, with the rest retrieved from reference TRBV28 and TRBJ2-7, is DVKVTQSSRYLVKRTGEKVFLECVQDMDHENMFWYRQDPGLGLRLIYFSYDVKMKEKGDIPEGYSVSREKKERFSLILESASTNQTSMYLCASREKPGRYEQYFGPGTRLTVT.

The V gene is TRBV7-3, the J gene TRBJ1-1, with 10 bases aligning to TRBD1. V shed 5 bases, J shed 4 bases, and the junction held 4 bases outside the gene matches. Per germline, CDR1 SGHTA and CDR2 FQGTGA. The CDR3 runs to 14 residues. The CDR3 reads CASSRGTGVTEAFF. The CDR3 DNA reads as TGTGCCAGCAGCCGCGGGACAGGGGTCACTGAAGCTTTCTTT.

The chain combines TRBV6-6 with TRBJ2-7, with D maybe TRBD1 (5 bases). V was trimmed by 8 bases and J by 2 bases, leaving 10 bases between them. This CDR3 spans 12 amino acids. Germline V gene data show CDR1 as MNHNY and CDR2 as SVGAGI (reference sequence). DNA of the CDR3: TGTGCCAGCGGGGCAGGAGCCTACGAGCAGTACTTC. Translated: CASGAGAYEQYF.

The chain recombines TRBV30 with TRBJ2-1; D call uncertain. CDR3 size: 11 residues. With 0 bases removed from V and 13 bases from J, the gap between germline ends came to 10 bases. In germline, CDR1 is GTSNPN, CDR2 SVGIG (reference sequence). CDR3 DNA sequence: TGTGCCTGGAGTGTACAGTCTCGCCAGTTCTTC. Encoded protein: CAWSVQSRQFF.

This rearrangement joins TRBV9 to TRBJ2-3, with TRBD1 as a possible D gene (6 bases). The germline V gene encodes CDR1 SGDLS and CDR2 YYNGEE. Trimming left V 3 bases short and J 0 bases short, with 14 bases between. CDR3 length: 16 amino acids. The CDR3 region has the DNA TGTGCCAGCAGCGGAAACAGGGACCTAAGCACAGATACGCAGTATTTT. This encodes CASSGNRDLSTDTQYF.

The rearrangement joins TRBV11-3 to TRBJ2-1; D is uncertain. The CDR3 sequence is 13 residues long. V shed 7 bases and J shed 1 base, with 8 bases lying between them. CDR1 SGHNT and CDR2 YENEEA come from the germline V gene. DNA for the CDR3: TGTGCCAGCACCGCGGATTCCTACAATGAGCAGTTCTTC. Translated, it gives CASTADSYNEQFF.

The genes are TRBV9 and TRBJ1-2, with D possibly being TRBD1 (5 bases). Germline CDR1 is SGDLS and CDR2 is YYNGEE. This CDR3 contains 13 residues. V was shortened by 0 bases and J by 5 bases, with 8 bases between the two germline ends. The CDR3 region is CASSVGQLYGYTF. The CDR3 nucleotides read TGTGCCAGCAGCGTAGGACAGTTGTATGGCTACACCTTC.

This clone was recorded a few times. This chain joins TRBV11-2 and TRBJ1-5; D call uncertain. Germline CDR1 SGHAT, CDR2 FQNNGV. The V end was cut by 0 bases, the J end by 5 bases, with 5 bases between. The CDR3 is 13 residues long. CDR3 sequence reads: CASSLEGYQPQHF. DNA for the CDR3: TGTGCCAGCAGCTTAGAAGGGTATCAGCCCCAGCATTTT.